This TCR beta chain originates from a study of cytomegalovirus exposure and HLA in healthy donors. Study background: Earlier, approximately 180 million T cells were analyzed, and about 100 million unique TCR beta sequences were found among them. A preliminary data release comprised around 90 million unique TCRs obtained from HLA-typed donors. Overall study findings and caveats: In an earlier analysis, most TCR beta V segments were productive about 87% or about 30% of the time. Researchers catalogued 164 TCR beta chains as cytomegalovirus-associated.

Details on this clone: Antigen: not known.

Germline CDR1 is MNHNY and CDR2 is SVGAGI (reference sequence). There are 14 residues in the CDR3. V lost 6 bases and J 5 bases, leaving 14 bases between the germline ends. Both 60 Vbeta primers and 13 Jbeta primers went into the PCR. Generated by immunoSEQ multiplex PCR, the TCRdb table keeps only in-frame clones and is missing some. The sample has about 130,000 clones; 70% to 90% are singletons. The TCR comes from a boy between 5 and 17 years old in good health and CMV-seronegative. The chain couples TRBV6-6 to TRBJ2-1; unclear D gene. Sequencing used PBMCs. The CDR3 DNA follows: TGTGCCAGCAGGCATAGACAAGCCAACAATGAGCAGTTCTTC. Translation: CASRHRQANNEQFF.